This TCR beta chain came from a study of blood T cell repertoires in COVID-19. Background on the study: Sites in the United States, Italy and Spain provided acute and convalescent COVID-19 samples. PBMCs, B-cell-depleted T cells, or T cells provided the cDNA or gDNA that made up the material.

In the study's own analysis: Reference gene primer amplification in the assay estimated nucleated cell counts. Sequencing was performed with immunoSEQ multiplex PCR; in TCRdb, only in-frame clones are kept and a portion is missing. V, J and clone size are those of that table, while D and trimming were read from the DNA. In the table there are tens of thousands of clones, about 90% of which are singletons. Source material: peripheral blood. This receptor was identified in a man aged 50-59 years with COVID-19, enrolled during active disease.

Here the CDR3 reads CASARTINEKLFF. As DNA, the CDR3 is TGTGCCAGCGCGCGAACCATTAATGAAAAACTGTTTTTT. The V gene is TRBV28, the J gene TRBJ1-4; the D is unclear. The germline CDR1 and CDR2 sequences are MDHEN and SYDVKM. With 8 bases removed from V and 4 bases from J, the gap between germline ends came to 11 bases. The CDR3 loop spans 13 amino acids.